This is a list of T cell receptor beta chains from one sample in a study of cytomegalovirus exposure and HLA in healthy donors. Repertoires were generated with immunoSEQ multiplex PCR, while TCRdb's copy carries only in-frame clones and drops some. The profile shows tens of thousands of clones, 60% to 80% of them singletons. The source material was PBMCs. Receptors were obtained from a man aged 55 to 70 in good health and CMV-seropositive. Both conserved end residues are part of each CDR3. Fields, in order: J gene, D gene, V gene, clone size, CDR3 protein, CDR3 DNA. The D gene is left open where the match is weak. Size values are once, few and many counts, or a class for expanded clones, and some rows have none.

TRBJ1-2 | TRBD1 | TRBV15 | NA | CATSRGFGQGADYGYTF | TGTGCCACCAGCAGAGGGTTCGGACAGGGGGCCGACTATGGCTACACCTTC
TRBJ2-1 | TRBD2 | TRBV4-1 | few | CASSQGEGEAYNEQFF | TGCGCCAGCAGCCAAGGGGAGGGAGAGGCCTACAATGAGCAGTTCTTC
TRBJ2-7 | NA | TRBV7-9 | medium-sized | CASSLGGSGYEQYF | TGTGCCAGCAGCTTAGGGGGTAGCGGCTACGAGCAGTACTTC
TRBJ2-3 | NA | TRBV7-8 | NA | CASSRTNGDTQYF | TGTGCCAGCAGCCGGACTAATGGGGATACGCAGTATTTT
TRBJ2-3 | TRBD2 | TRBV2 | few | CASRRDYLATSTDTQYF | TGTGCCAGCAGAAGGGACTACCTTGCAACGAGCACAGATACGCAGTATTTT
TRBJ2-7 | TRBD1 | TRBV6-4 | NA | CASSPGEGAASEQYF | TGTGCCAGCTCCCCCGGCGAGGGGGCAGCTTCCGAGCAGTACTTC
TRBJ2-5 | NA | TRBV19 | NA | CASSDLAGRVSAETQYF | TGTGCCAGTAGTGATCTCGCGGGACGGGTAAGCGCGGAGACCCAGTACTTC
TRBJ1-2 | NA | TRBV13 | NA | CASSLGRGRQGYGHTF | TGTGCCAGCAGCTTGGGGCGAGGACGGCAGGGGTATGGCCACACCTTC
TRBJ1-2 | NA | TRBV5-1 | once | CASSDGQISYGYTF | TGCGCCAGCAGCGACGGACAGATAAGCTATGGCTACACCTTC
TRBJ2-2 | NA | TRBV11-3 | NA | CASSLRGMGYTGELFF | TGTGCCAGCAGCTTAAGGGGAATGGGGTACACCGGGGAGCTGTTTTTT
TRBJ1-2 | TRBD1 | TRBV6-1 | NA | CASRSGTGGLNF | TGTGCCAGCAGATCCGGGACAGGGGGCTTAAACTTC
TRBJ2-1 | TRBD2 | TRBV27 | NA | CASSSGLENEQFF | TGTGCCAGCAGTTCGGGACTAGAGAATGAGCAGTTCTTC
TRBJ1-2 | TRBD1 | TRBV11-2 | NA | CASSFADRGMFGYTF | TGTGCCAGCAGCTTCGCTGACAGGGGAATGTTTGGCTACACCTTC
TRBJ2-7 | TRBD1 | TRBV29-1 | few | CSVEPGQGYEQYF | TGCAGCGTGGAACCGGGACAGGGGTACGAGCAGTACTTC
TRBJ2-1 | NA | TRBV10-3 | NA | CAISRASQLYNEQFF | TGTGCCATCAGTCGCGCTAGCCAGCTCTACAATGAGCAGTTCTTC
TRBJ1-6 | TRBD1 | TRBV7-9 | few | CASSARDSNSPLHF | TGTGCCAGCAGCGCCCGGGACAGTAATTCACCCCTCCACTTT
TRBJ2-5 | TRBD1 | TRBV29-1 | NA | CSVEFADFTGGQETQYF | TGCAGCGTTGAGTTTGCCGATTTCACAGGGGGTCAAGAGACCCAGTACTTC
TRBJ2-2 | TRBD2 | TRBV11-2 | NA | CASSLRPGGQNTGELFF | TGTGCCAGCAGCTTACGTCCGGGGGGGCAAAACACCGGGGAGCTGTTTTTT
TRBJ1-6 | NA | TRBV2 | few | CAGCRERNSPLHF | TGTGCCGGATGCCGGGAGCGAAATTCACCCCTCCACTTT
TRBJ1-2 | TRBD1 | TRBV5-8 | NA | CATSSQQGVDGYTF | TGTGCCACCTCTTCCCAGCAGGGGGTAGACGGCTACACCTTC
TRBJ2-1 | TRBD2 | TRBV19 | NA | CASSIGAGAGNEQFF | TGTGCCAGTAGTATCGGGGCGGGAGCAGGGAATGAGCAGTTCTTC
TRBJ1-1 | NA | TRBV19 | NA | CASSVAPIQGYRSNTEAFF | TGTGCCAGTAGTGTCGCACCTATACAGGGATACAGGTCAAACACTGAAGCTTTCTTT
TRBJ2-7 | TRBD1 | TRBV5-8 | NA | CASSGQGGNFYEQYF | TGTGCCAGCAGCGGACAGGGGGGGAACTTTTACGAGCAGTACTTC
TRBJ1-5 | NA | TRBV21-1 | once | CASSSPPRRRTQPQHF | TGTGCCAGCAGCTCCCCTCCGCGGCGGAGGACTCAGCCCCAGCATTTT
TRBJ1-2 | NA | TRBV27 | NA | CASRIYGNSNNYGYTF | TGTGCCAGCAGAATTTATGGCAATTCCAATAACTATGGCTACACCTTC
TRBJ1-6 | NA | TRBV25-1 | NA | CASSLQGRHSPLHF | TGTGCCAGCAGTTTACAGGGCAGGCATTCACCCCTCCACTTT
TRBJ2-7 | TRBD2 | TRBV7-9 | NA | CASSLALAGTYEQYF | TGTGCCAGCAGCTTAGCCTTAGCGGGAACTTACGAGCAGTACTTC
TRBJ1-2 | NA | TRBV6-1 | once | CASSERQGDGYTF | TGTGCCAGCAGTGAACGTCAGGGTGATGGCTACACCTTC
TRBJ1-1 | TRBD1 | TRBV4-1 | NA | CASSPGTGLLMNTEAFF | TGCGCCAGCAGCCCCGGGACAGGGCTCCTCATGAACACTGAAGCTTTCTTT
TRBJ2-5 | NA | TRBV5-8 | NA | CASSRQQETQYF | TGTGCCAGCAGTAGACAGCAAGAGACCCAGTACTTC
TRBJ2-7 | NA | TRBV5-1 | NA | CASSLGREPSSYEQYF | TGCGCCAGCAGCTTGGGGAGGGAACCAAGCTCCTACGAGCAGTACTTC
TRBJ2-7 | TRBD2 | TRBV25-1 | NA | CASSDPSGRGYEQYF | TGTGCCAGCAGTGACCCTAGCGGGAGGGGGTACGAGCAGTACTTC
TRBJ1-1 | TRBD1 | TRBV5-1 | NA | CASSSTGARTEAFF | TGTGCCAGCAGCTCTACAGGGGCACGGACTGAAGCTTTCTTT
TRBJ1-2 | NA | TRBV6-5 | NA | CASSPYQGYGYTF | TGTGCCAGCAGCCCCTACCAGGGCTATGGCTACACCTTC
TRBJ1-2 | NA | TRBV18 | NA | CASSPSGGKRREGYTF | TGTGCCAGCTCACCAAGTGGAGGGAAGCGTAGGGAGGGCTACACCTTC
TRBJ2-1 | NA | TRBV7-9 | NA | CASREGAYNEQFF | TGTGCCAGCAGGGAGGGAGCTTACAATGAGCAGTTCTTC
TRBJ1-5 | NA | TRBV5-1 | NA | CASSLGGMGEPQHF | TGCGCCAGCAGCTTGGGAGGGATGGGTGAGCCCCAGCATTTT
TRBJ2-7 | NA | TRBV5-1 | once | CASSFSQGTNEQYF | TGCGCCAGCAGCTTCAGCCAGGGGACCAACGAGCAGTACTTC
TRBJ2-1 | TRBD2 | TRBV5-1 | NA | CASTGRGYNEQFF | TGCGCCAGCACCGGGAGGGGGTACAATGAGCAGTTCTTC
TRBJ1-1 | NA | TRBV4-2 | NA | CASSQSGQGGTEAFF | TGTGCCAGCAGCCAATCCGGGCAGGGAGGCACTGAAGCTTTCTTT
TRBJ1-2 | TRBD1 | TRBV6-1 | few | CASSRDRDSGYGYTF | TGTGCCAGCAGTAGAGACAGGGATAGTGGGTATGGCTACACCTTC
TRBJ2-7 | TRBD2 | TRBV11-3 | NA | CASSPGLAVTGLEQYF | TGTGCCAGCAGCCCGGGACTAGCAGTCACGGGGCTCGAGCAGTACTTC
TRBJ2-1 | TRBD2 | TRBV4-2 | few | CASCPTGLARDEQFF | TGTGCCAGCTGCCCAACGGGACTAGCGAGAGATGAGCAGTTCTTC
TRBJ2-2 | TRBD2 | TRBV6-4 | NA | CASSLAGANTGELFF | TGTGCCAGCAGCCTAGCGGGGGCGAACACCGGGGAGCTGTTTTTT
TRBJ2-1 | NA | TRBV11-3 | few | CASSLKGPYNEQFF | TGTGCCAGCAGCTTAAAGGGGCCCTACAATGAGCAGTTCTTC
TRBJ1-2 | NA | TRBV23-1 | NA | CASSHVDGGDYGYTF | TGCGCCAGCAGTCACGTCGATGGGGGGGACTATGGCTACACCTTC
TRBJ2-5 | TRBD2 | TRBV11-2 | NA | CASSLVGLAGGQETQYF | TGTGCCAGCAGCTTAGTGGGACTAGCGGGGGGGCAGGAGACCCAGTACTTC
TRBJ2-3 | NA | TRBV10-3 | few | CATSRSSTDTQYF | TGTGCCACGTCACGGAGCTCCACAGATACGCAGTATTTT
TRBJ2-7 | TRBD1 | TRBV11-3 | NA | CASSLTGTGYYEQYF | TGTGCCAGCAGCTTAACCGGGACAGGTTACTACGAGCAGTACTTC
TRBJ2-3 | NA | TRBV29-1 | NA | CSVEALAASLTDTQYF | TGCAGCGTTGAAGCTTTGGCGGCATCCCTCACAGATACGCAGTATTTT
TRBJ1-3 | NA | TRBV7-9 | NA | CASSLGSRGGSGNTIYF | TGTGCCAGCAGCTTGGGTTCAAGGGGTGGCTCTGGAAACACCATATATTTT
TRBJ2-7 | TRBD1 | TRBV29-1 | NA | CSVELSLAPGQGRIYEQYF | TGCAGCGTCGAACTATCTCTAGCACCGGGACAGGGAAGGATCTACGAGCAGTACTTC
TRBJ1-2 | TRBD1 | TRBV7-8 | few | CASSFGQGRLNYGYTF | TGTGCCAGCAGCTTCGGACAGGGGCGCCTTAACTATGGCTACACCTTC
TRBJ2-2 | TRBD1 | TRBV11-3 | few | CASSYDRGIRAGELFF | TGTGCCAGCAGCTACGACAGGGGTATTAGGGCCGGGGAGCTGTTTTTT
TRBJ2-1 | TRBD2 | TRBV6-1 | NA | CASSSTSGGADEQFF | TGTGCCAGCAGTTCGACTAGCGGGGGGGCGGATGAGCAGTTCTTC
TRBJ2-2 | NA | TRBV2 | NA | CASSATENTGELFF | TGTGCCAGCAGTGCAACAGAGAACACCGGGGAGCTGTTTTTT
TRBJ1-3 | NA | TRBV5-6 | NA | CASSLVQALSSGNTIYF | TGTGCCAGCAGCTTGGTACAGGCCTTGAGCTCTGGAAACACCATATATTTT
TRBJ2-2 | TRBD1 | TRBV5-5 | NA | CASSWGTGRTGELFF | TGTGCCAGCAGCTGGGGGACAGGGAGGACCGGGGAGCTGTTTTTT
TRBJ2-3 | TRBD2 | TRBV6-5 | NA | CASRSHSGKGDTQYF | TGTGCCAGCAGATCCCATAGCGGGAAGGGAGATACGCAGTATTTT